The 13 T cell receptor beta chains below were found in one sample sequenced in a study of blood T cell repertoires in COVID-19. Sequenced by immunoSEQ multiplex PCR; TCRdb stores in-frame clones only, minus some. The sample lists 150,000 to 200,000 clones, roughly 91% seen once, with about 4.5% in the top ten. The sample taken for sequencing was peripheral blood. The receptors were sampled from a human donor in a cohort sampled during active COVID-19.

This clone was counted only a few times. V usage is TRBV27 and J usage is TRBJ2-7; 7 bases agree with TRBD2. This CDR3 has 13 amino acids. Germline V gene data show CDR1 as MNHEY and CDR2 as SMNVEV (reference sequence). V dropped 4 bases and J dropped 7; count of bases not matched to a gene: 7. The CDR3 spells CASSSTSEGEQYF. The CDR3 bases are TGTGCCAGCAGTTCAACTAGCGAGGGGGAGCAGTACTTC.

J is TRBJ2-3 and V is TRBV7-2; D gene unclear. V shed 5 bases and J shed 5 bases, with 17 bases lying between them. CDR3 length equals 15 residues. Germline-derived CDR1 and CDR2 are SGHTA and FQGNSA. In DNA, the CDR3 is TGTGCCAGCAGCCCCCCCGGGTCTACCCAAGATACGCAGTATTTT. This encodes CASSPPGSTQDTQYF.

The V gene is TRBV20-1, the J gene TRBJ2-3; 7 bases align to TRBD1. The CDR3 contains 14 residues. Germline V gene sequence: CDR1 DFQATT, CDR2 SNEGSKA (reference sequence). Trimming removed 3 bases from V and 6 bases from J; junction bases left unmatched: 9. The CDR3 region is CSASSPGGADTQYF. DNA of the CDR3: TGCAGTGCTAGTAGTCCAGGGGGAGCGGATACGCAGTATTTT.

This clone was recorded once. The V call is TRBV9, the J call TRBJ2-3; 13 bases match TRBD2. The CDR3 contains 16 residues. V gave up 0 bases and J gave up 3 bases; unmatched junction bases: 1. CDR1 is SGDLS, CDR2 YYNGEE, per germline. Here the CDR3 DNA reads TGTGCCAGCAGCGTAGAGGGACTAGCGGGAACAGATACGCAGTATTTT. This encodes CASSVEGLAGTDTQYF.

The gene calls are TRBV20-1 and TRBJ2-5; 7 bases fit TRBD2. The CDR3 contains 11 residues. With 6 bases clipped from V and 5 bases from J, the junction kept 3 bases outside the gene matches. Germline V lookup: CDR1 DFQATT, CDR2 SNEGSKA (reference sequence). Here the CDR3 reads CSAPGGETQYF. The CDR3 nucleotides read TGCAGTGCCCCGGGGGGTGAGACCCAGTACTTC.

The chain has TRBV30 and TRBJ1-6; 11 bases map to TRBD1. CDR1 and CDR2 from the germline V gene are GTSNPN and SVGIG (reference sequence). This CDR3 region has 14 residues. The V segment lost 5 bases and the J segment 10 bases; nucleotides outside the gene matches: 7. The CDR3 sequence: CAWGTGGDGSPLHF. CDR3 sequence (DNA): TGTGCCTGGGGGACAGGGGGTGACGGGTCACCCCTCCACTTT.

This clone showed up just once. CDR3 region: CASSVDREGSPLHF. Written as DNA, the CDR3 is TGTGCCAGCAGCGTGGACAGGGAGGGTTCACCCCTCCACTTT. The chain combines TRBV6-5 with TRBJ1-6, with TRBD1 identical over 8 bases. Germline CDR1 MNHEY, CDR2 SVGAGI. The CDR3 is 14 residues long. V gave up 6 bases and J gave up 9 bases; unmatched junction bases: 7.

The chain carries TRBV27 and TRBJ1-1; 9 positions agree with TRBD1. V lost 6 bases and J lost 5; bases outside the gene matches: 4. The CDR3 sequence is 13 residues long. Germline V gene data show CDR1 as MNHEY and CDR2 as SMNVEV (reference sequence). CDR3 residues: CASRWTGETEAFF. The DNA for the CDR3 is TGTGCCAGCAGGTGGACAGGGGAGACTGAAGCTTTCTTT.

The chain links TRBV7-9 to TRBJ2-1, with D possibly matching TRBD2 (5 bases). The CDR3 contains 16 residues. From germline, CDR1 is SEHNR and CDR2 FQNEAQ (reference sequence). V was clipped by 5 bases and J by 3 bases, with 17 bases between them. This CDR3 reads CASSPKRWELYNEQFF. The CDR3 nucleotides read TGTGCCAGCAGCCCGAAAAGGTGGGAGCTCTACAATGAGCAGTTCTTC.

This clone appeared a few times. The rearrangement joins TRBV5-4 to TRBJ2-7; 7 bases map to TRBD1. Unmatched junction bases numbered 14, after V lost 2 bases and J lost 9 bases. Germline CDR1 SGHNT, CDR2 YYREEE (reference sequence). The CDR3 covers 15 residues. This CDR3 reads CASSFGQERSKAQYF. The CDR3 DNA is TGTGCCAGCAGCTTTGGACAGGAAAGGAGCAAGGCGCAGTACTTC.

With regard to this clone: At one end the junction does not follow the germline gene, possibly because of a read error. The J gene is TRBJ2-1, the V gene TRBV27; D unclear. Germline CDR1 and CDR2: MNHEY and SMNVEV (reference sequence). The CDR3 loop spans 12 amino acids. The CDR3 DNA sequence: TGTGCCAGCAGTTTATCAGACAATCAGCAGTTCTTC. Translated, it gives CASSLSDNQQFF.

J is TRBJ2-7 and V is TRBV6-1, with D perhaps matching TRBD1 (6 bases). Trimming shortened V by 1 base and J by 11 bases, and 9 bases separated the two germline ends. The CDR3 extends over 11 amino acids. Germline V CDR1 and CDR2: MNHNS, SASEGT. The CDR3 loop is CASSEGTAEYF. The CDR3 coding sequence is TGTGCCAGCAGTGAAGGGACAGCTGAGTACTTC.

The chain joins TRBV5-3 to TRBJ1-1; D is perhaps TRBD1 (5 bases). TRBV5-3 counts as an open reading frame of uncertain function. V lost 3 bases and J 7 bases, leaving 13 bases between the germline ends. This CDR3 contains 13 residues. The CDR3 sequence is CARSSDRAYEAFF. The DNA for the CDR3 is TGTGCCAGAAGCTCCGACAGAGCTTATGAAGCTTTCTTT.